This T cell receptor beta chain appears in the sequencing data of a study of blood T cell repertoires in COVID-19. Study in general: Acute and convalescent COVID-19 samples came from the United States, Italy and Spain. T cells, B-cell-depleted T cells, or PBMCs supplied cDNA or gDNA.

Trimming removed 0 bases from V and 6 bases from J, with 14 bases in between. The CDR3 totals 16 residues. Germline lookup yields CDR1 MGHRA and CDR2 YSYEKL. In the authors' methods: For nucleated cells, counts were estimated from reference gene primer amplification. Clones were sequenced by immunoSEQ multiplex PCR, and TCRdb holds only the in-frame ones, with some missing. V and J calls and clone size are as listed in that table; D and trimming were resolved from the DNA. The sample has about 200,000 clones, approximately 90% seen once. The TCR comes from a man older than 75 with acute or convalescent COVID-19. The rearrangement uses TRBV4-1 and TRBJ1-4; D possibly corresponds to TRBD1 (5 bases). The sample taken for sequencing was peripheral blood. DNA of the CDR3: TGCGCCAGCAGCCAAGATCTCCGGGGGTTTTATGAAAAACTGTTTTTT. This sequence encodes CASSQDLRGFYEKLFF.